Many counts were recorded for the clone carrying this T cell receptor (beta chain). Antigen specificity is unknown. The data belong to a study of T cells in Graves' hyperthyroidism and ophthalmopathy. Overall study: Pretreatment peripheral blood was obtained at initial diagnosis.

RNA transcripts gave rise to amplified TCR beta CDR3 regions. When the TCR CDR3 underwent first-round RT-PCR, the HTBI primer set was used. TCRdb reprocessed the multiplex PCR reads via MiXCR and lists one record per CDR3 protein. The sample lists under 400,000 distinct CDR3 sequences; approximately 13% were seen once. General observations from the study: Ophthalmopathy could be told apart from stable hyperthyroidism with a 13 V-J model.

The germline gives CDR1 LNHDA, CDR2 SQIVND (reference sequence). This CDR3 contains 16 residues. Trimming took 0 bases from V and 6 from J, leaving 17 bases between them. The source material was blood. The clonotype originates from a woman aged 55-69 years with Graves' hyperthyroidism. The chain is built from TRBV19 and TRBJ1-1, with D hard to call. The CDR3 spells CASSIDLAGFSPEAFF. CDR3 bases: TGTGCCAGTAGTATAGATCTCGCAGGTTTCAGCCCTGAAGCTTTCTTT.